These 13 T cell receptor beta chains were sequenced from one sample in a study of blood T cell repertoires in COVID-19. This table comes from immunoSEQ multiplex PCR, and its TCRdb copy is limited to in-frame clones, with some not included. The sample records fewer than 100,000 clones, 85% to 90% being singletons. Input material: peripheral blood. The receptors derive from a human donor in a cohort sampled during active COVID-19.

The chain links TRBV10-3 to TRBJ1-2, with D uncertain. CDR3 length: 15 residues. Germline V CDR1 and CDR2: ENHRY, SYGVKD. V lost 0 bases to trimming and J lost 1 base, with 9 bases between them. CDR3 residues: CAISESGTYNYGYTF. The CDR3 DNA sequence: TGTGCCATCAGTGAGTCGGGCACCTATAACTATGGCTACACCTTC.

The chain has TRBV24-1 and TRBJ2-2, with D possibly TRBD2 on 5 matching bases. The CDR3 extends over 16 amino acids. Germline CDR1 KGHDR, CDR2 SFDVKD. The ends were cut back, 1 base at V and 4 bases at J, with 12 bases in the middle. CDR3 region: CATSDFGIGPTGELFF. The CDR3 nucleotides are TGTGCCACCAGTGATTTCGGGATAGGGCCCACCGGGGAGCTGTTTTTT.

V and J are TRBV12-3 or TRBV12-4 and TRBJ2-1; D is unresolved. The length of the CDR3 is 13 residues. Trimming left V 2 bases short and J 5 bases short, with 7 bases between. CDR3: CASSLYTNNEQFF. In DNA, the CDR3 is TGTGCCAGCAGTTTATACACCAACAATGAGCAGTTCTTC.

This sequence joins TRBV4-1 and TRBJ1-6; unclear D gene. V lost 0 bases and J lost 5, with 8 bases in between. Per the germline V gene, CDR1 is MGHRA and CDR2 is YSYEKL. The CDR3 is 15 residues long. Written as DNA, the CDR3 is TGCGCCAGCAGCCAAGACAGGCGTCATAATTCACCCCTCCACTTT. Its protein is CASSQDRRHNSPLHF.

The CDR3 loop is CASSYPEGAPGNTIYF. CDR3 DNA: TGTGCCAGCAGTTACCCGGAGGGGGCGCCTGGAAACACCATATATTTT. The chain uses TRBV6-2 or TRBV6-3 and TRBJ1-3, with TRBD1 matching over 7 bases. The germline V gene has CDR1 MNHEY and CDR2 SVGEGT. The V and J ends lost 2 bases and 2 bases, in that order; junction bases with no gene match: 6. The CDR3 covers 16 residues.

The genes are TRBV5-1 and TRBJ1-4; TRBD1 matches 8 bases. The CDR3 runs 15 residues. V dropped 1 base and J dropped 7; count of bases not matched to a gene: 6. The germline gives CDR1 SGHRS, CDR2 YFSETQ. The CDR3 sequence is CASSLWQGAGEKLFF. The CDR3 nucleotides read TGCGCCAGCAGCTTGTGGCAGGGGGCCGGTGAAAAACTGTTTTTT.

The sample holds a few counts of this clone. V usage is TRBV11-2 and J usage is TRBJ1-1, with D perhaps TRBD1 (5 bases). The germline CDR1 and CDR2 sequences are SGHAT and FQNNGV. V gave up 0 bases and J gave up 3 bases, with 11 bases separating them. The CDR3 has 15 amino acids. CDR3 coding DNA: TGTGCCAGCAGCTTAGACGTACCGGGGGACACTGAAGCTTTCTTT. This gives the protein CASSLDVPGDTEAFF.

The CDR3 coding sequence is TGTGCCAGCAGCTTTACAGGGGACGAGACCCAGTACTTC. This translates into CASSFTGDETQYF. This sequence joins TRBV11-3 and TRBJ2-5; 7 positions agree with TRBD1. The V gene's germline CDR1 is SGHNT and CDR2 YENEEA. The ends lost 3 bases at V and 5 bases at J; junction bases unmatched: 3. This CDR3 region has 13 residues.

This chain connects TRBV28 to TRBJ1-5; the match to TRBD1 covers 7 bases. Germline loops: CDR1 MDHEN, CDR2 SYDVKM. The V segment lost 4 bases and the J segment 5 bases; nucleotides outside the gene matches: 14. This CDR3 has 17 amino acids. The CDR3: CASSSEAGTASDQPQHF. The CDR3 DNA reads TGTGCCAGCAGTTCCGAGGCCGGGACAGCTTCGGATCAGCCCCAGCATTTT. Supplemented by reference TRBV28 and TRBJ1-5, the full variable domain reads DVKVTQSSRYLVKRTGEKVFLECVQDMDHENMFWYRQDPGLGLRLIYFSYDVKMKEKGDIPEGYSVSREKKERFSLILESASTNQTSMYLCASSSEAGTASDQPQHFGDGTRLSIL.

This chain connects TRBV6-5 to TRBJ1-1; no firm D call. Trimming removed 2 bases at V and 1 base at J, with 14 bases between. CDR3 length: 16 residues. Germline V CDR1 and CDR2: MNHEY, SVGAGI. CDR3 sequence: CASSYLPDTPNTEAFF. The CDR3 DNA reads TGTGCCAGCAGTTACCTCCCTGACACCCCGAACACTGAAGCTTTCTTT.

The chain employs TRBV5-8 and TRBJ2-2; D uncertain. This CDR3 has 19 residues. Trimming took 0 bases from V and 0 from J, leaving 18 bases between them. Germline lookup yields CDR1 SGHTS and CDR2 YDEGEE. This CDR3 is CASSLVKYIPIANTGELFF. In DNA form, the CDR3 reads TGTGCCAGCAGCTTGGTGAAGTACATACCGATCGCGAACACCGGGGAGCTGTTTTTT.

The chain employs TRBV7-8 and TRBJ2-3; TRBD2 aligns across 9 bases. The junction had 3 bases not matched to a gene; V was cut back by 5 bases and J by 0 bases. The CDR3 sequence is 15 residues long. CDR1 and CDR2 (germline): SGHVS, FQNEAQ. The CDR3 sequence: CASSPTSGSTDTQYF. The DNA of the CDR3 is TGTGCCAGCAGCCCGACTAGCGGTAGCACAGATACGCAGTATTTT.

As regards this clone: A read error may produce the germline difference seen at one junction end. The genes are TRBV15 and TRBJ1-5, with TRBD1 matching 7 bases. Germline CDR1 LNHNV, CDR2 YYDKDF (reference sequence). The CDR3 sequence is 15 residues long. The CDR3 sequence: CATSRDRAGNQPQHF. In DNA, the CDR3 is TGTGCCACCAGCCGAGACAGGGCGGGAAATCAGCCCCAGCATTTT.